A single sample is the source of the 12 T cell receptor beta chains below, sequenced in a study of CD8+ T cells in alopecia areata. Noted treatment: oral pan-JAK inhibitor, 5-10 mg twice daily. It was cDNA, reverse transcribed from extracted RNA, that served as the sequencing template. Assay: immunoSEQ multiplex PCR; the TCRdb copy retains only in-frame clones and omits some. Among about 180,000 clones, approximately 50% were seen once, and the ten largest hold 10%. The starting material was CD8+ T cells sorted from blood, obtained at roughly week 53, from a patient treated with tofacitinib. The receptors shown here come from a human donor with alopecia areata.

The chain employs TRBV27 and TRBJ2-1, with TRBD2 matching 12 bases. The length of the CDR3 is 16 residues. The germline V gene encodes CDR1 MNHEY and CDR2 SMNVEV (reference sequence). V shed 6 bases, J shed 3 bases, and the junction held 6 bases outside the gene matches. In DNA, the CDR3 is TGTGCCAGCAGGCGACTAGCGGGGGATGTCTACAATGAGCAGTTCTTC. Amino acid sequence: CASRRLAGDVYNEQFF.

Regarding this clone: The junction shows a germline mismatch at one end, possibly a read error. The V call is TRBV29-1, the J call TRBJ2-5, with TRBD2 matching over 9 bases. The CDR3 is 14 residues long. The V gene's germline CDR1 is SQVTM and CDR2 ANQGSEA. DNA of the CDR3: TGCAGCGTTCTCCCACTAGCGGGTCAAGGGACCCAGTACTTC. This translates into CSVLPLAGQGTQYF. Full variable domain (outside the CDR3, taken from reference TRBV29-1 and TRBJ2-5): SAVISQKPSRDICQRGTSLTIQCQVDSQVTMMFWYRQQPGQSLTLIATANQGSEATYESGFVIDKFPISRPNLTFSTLTVSNMSPEDSSIYLCSVLPLAGQGTQYFGPGTRLLVL.

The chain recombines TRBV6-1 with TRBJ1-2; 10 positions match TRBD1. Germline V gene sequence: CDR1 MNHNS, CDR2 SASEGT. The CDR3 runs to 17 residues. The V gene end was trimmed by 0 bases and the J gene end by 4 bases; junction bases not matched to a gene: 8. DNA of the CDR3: TGTGCCAGCAGTGAAGCCGTTACCGGACAGGGGGGCTATGGCTACACCTTC. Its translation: CASSEAVTGQGGYGYTF.

CDR3 loop: CASSFVGGSYEQYF. DNA of the CDR3: TGCGCCAGCAGCTTCGTGGGTGGGTCCTACGAGCAGTACTTC. V gene TRBV5-1 combines with J gene TRBJ2-7; D is undetermined. This CDR3 comprises 14 residues. V was trimmed by 2 bases and J by 1 base, leaving 10 bases between them. Germline CDR1 and CDR2: SGHRS and YFSETQ.

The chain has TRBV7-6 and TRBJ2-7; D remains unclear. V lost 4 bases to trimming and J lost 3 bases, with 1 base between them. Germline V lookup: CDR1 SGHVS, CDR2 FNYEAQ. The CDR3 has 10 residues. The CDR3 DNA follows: TGTGCCAGCAGCTACTACGAGCAGTACTTC. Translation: CASSYYEQYF. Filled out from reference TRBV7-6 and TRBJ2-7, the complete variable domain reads GAGVSQSPRYKVTKRGQDVALRCDPISGHVSLYWYRQALGQGPEFLTYFNYEAQQDKSGLPNDRFSAERPEGSISTLTIQRTEQRDSAMYRCASSYYEQYFGPGTRLTVT.

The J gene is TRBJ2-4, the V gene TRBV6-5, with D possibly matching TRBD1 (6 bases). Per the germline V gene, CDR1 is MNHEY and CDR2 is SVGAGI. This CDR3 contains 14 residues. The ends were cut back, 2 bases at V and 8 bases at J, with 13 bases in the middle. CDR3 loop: CASSYGGYRDIQYF. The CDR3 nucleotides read TGTGCCAGCAGTTACGGGGGCTACCGAGACATTCAGTACTTC.

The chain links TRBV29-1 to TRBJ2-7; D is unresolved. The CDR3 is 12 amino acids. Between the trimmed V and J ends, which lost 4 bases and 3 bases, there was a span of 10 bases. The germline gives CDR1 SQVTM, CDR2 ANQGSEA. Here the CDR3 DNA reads TGCAGCGTTGGATGGACCTTCTACGAGCAGTACTTC. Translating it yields CSVGWTFYEQYF.

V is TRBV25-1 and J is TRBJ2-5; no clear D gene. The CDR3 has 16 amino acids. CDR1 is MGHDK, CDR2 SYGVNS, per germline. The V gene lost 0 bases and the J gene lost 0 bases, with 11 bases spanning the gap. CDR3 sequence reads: CASSEYLPGNQETQYF. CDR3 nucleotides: TGTGCCAGCAGTGAATATCTGCCCGGTAACCAAGAGACCCAGTACTTC.

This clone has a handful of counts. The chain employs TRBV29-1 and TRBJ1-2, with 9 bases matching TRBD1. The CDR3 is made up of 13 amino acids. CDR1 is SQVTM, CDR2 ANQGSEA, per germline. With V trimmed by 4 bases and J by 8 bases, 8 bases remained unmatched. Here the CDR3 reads CSVGAQGAEGYTF. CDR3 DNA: TGCAGCGTTGGGGCACAGGGGGCGGAAGGCTACACCTTC.

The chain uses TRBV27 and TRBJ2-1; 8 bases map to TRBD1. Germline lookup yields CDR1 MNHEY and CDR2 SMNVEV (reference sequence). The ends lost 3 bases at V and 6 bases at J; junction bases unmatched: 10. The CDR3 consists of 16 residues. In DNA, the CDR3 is TGTGCCAGCAGTTTCCACAGGGGGACAACCGTCAATGAGCAGTTCTTC. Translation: CASSFHRGTTVNEQFF.

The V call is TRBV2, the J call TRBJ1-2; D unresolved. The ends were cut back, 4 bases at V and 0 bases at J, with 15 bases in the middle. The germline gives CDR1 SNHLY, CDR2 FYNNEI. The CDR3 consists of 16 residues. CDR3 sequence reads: CASSGVGSRSNYGYTF. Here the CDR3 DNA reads TGTGCCAGCAGTGGAGTGGGAAGCCGCTCTAACTATGGCTACACCTTC.

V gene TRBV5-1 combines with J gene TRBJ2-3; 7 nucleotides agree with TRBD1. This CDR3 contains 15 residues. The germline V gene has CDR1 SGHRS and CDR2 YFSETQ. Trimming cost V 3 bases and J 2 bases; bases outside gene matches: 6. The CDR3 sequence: CASSSGTVDTDTQYF. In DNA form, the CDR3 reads TGCGCCAGCAGCTCCGGGACAGTGGACACAGATACGCAGTATTTT.